This T cell receptor (beta chain) stems from a study of blood T cell repertoires in COVID-19. Study summary: Sources were T cells, B-cell-depleted T cells, or PBMCs; the material itself was cDNA or gDNA.

This clone was detected once. TCRdb keeps only in-frame clones here, not all; method: immunoSEQ multiplex PCR. This table has about 98,000 clones, 82% appearing once. Looked up from germline, CDR1 is WNHNN and CDR2 is SYGVQD (reference sequence). Trimming stripped 4 bases from V and 1 base from J, with 11 bases between. The CDR3 has 15 residues. The receptor's source is a man between 65 and 85 years old with active or convalescent COVID-19. Sequencing was carried out using peripheral blood. V gene TRBV10-1 combines with J gene TRBJ2-1; possibly TRBD1 for D (5 bases). Here the CDR3 DNA reads TGCGCCAGCAGTGGGATTCAGGGTTCCTACAATGAGCAGTTCTTC. It is translated as CASSGIQGSYNEQFF.